This entry describes one T cell receptor beta chain. The antigen remains unidentified. The PCR was carried out with 60 Vbeta primers and 13 Jbeta primers. Method: immunoSEQ multiplex PCR; TCRdb's copy keeps in-frame clones and lacks some. The sample shows 150,000 to 200,000 clones, around 85% of them seen only once. The sample is drawn from a study of cytomegalovirus exposure and HLA in healthy donors. Trimming cost V 4 bases and J 7 bases, with 13 bases left between them. The CDR3 length is 13 residues. CDR1 is WSHSY and CDR2 is SAAADI in the germline V gene. There was no recording of CMV serostatus for this donor. Regarding the study as a whole: Later examination showed HLA-associated TCR beta chains had greater clonal expansion than equally common others. Most of the TCR beta V segments (in an earlier analysis) were productive either about 87% or about 30% of the time.

The V call is TRBV10-2, the J call TRBJ1-1; D might be TRBD1 (5 bases). What was sequenced was PBMCs. The receptor's source is a human donor in good health. The CDR3 DNA is TGCGCCAGCAGTGTATCCGGGGGTTTTGAAGCTTTCTTT. It yields the protein CASSVSGGFEAFF.